This TCR beta chain stems from a study of cytomegalovirus exposure and HLA in healthy donors. Study-wide points: For TCR beta chains, V- and J-gene trimming was later linked to a missense DCLRE1C variant.

The PCR was carried out with 60 Vbeta primers and 13 Jbeta primers. Repertoires were generated with immunoSEQ multiplex PCR, while TCRdb's copy carries only in-frame clones and drops some. The data contain approximately 150,000 clones, 60% to 80% of them singletons. As regards this clone: Its target is not known.

V shed 4 bases and J 9 bases; nucleotides not matched to a gene: 9. The CDR3 spans 14 residues. The V gene's germline CDR1 is SGHVS and CDR2 FNYEAQ. The specimen was PBMCs. V and J are TRBV7-6 and TRBJ2-5, with 9 bases identical to TRBD1. This receptor was identified in a man in his forties in good health and CMV-seropositive. The CDR3 bases are TGTGCCAGCAGCTCCCGGGACAGGGCCGGGGCCCAGTACTTC. This sequence encodes CASSSRDRAGAQYF.